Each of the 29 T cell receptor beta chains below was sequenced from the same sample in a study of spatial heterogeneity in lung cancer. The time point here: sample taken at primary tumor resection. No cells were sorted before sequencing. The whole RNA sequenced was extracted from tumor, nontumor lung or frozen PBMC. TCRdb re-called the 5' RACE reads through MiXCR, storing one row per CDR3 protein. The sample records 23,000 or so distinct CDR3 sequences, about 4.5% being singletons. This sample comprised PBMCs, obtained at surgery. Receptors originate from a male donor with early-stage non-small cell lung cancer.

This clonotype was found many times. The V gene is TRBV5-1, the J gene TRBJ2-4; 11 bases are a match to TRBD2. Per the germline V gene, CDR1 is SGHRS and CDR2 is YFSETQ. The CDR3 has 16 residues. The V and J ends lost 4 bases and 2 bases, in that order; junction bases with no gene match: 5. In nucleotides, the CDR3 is TGCGCCAGCAGCCCTGGGACTAGCGGTTCCAAAAACATTCAGTACTTC. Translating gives CASSPGTSGSKNIQYF.

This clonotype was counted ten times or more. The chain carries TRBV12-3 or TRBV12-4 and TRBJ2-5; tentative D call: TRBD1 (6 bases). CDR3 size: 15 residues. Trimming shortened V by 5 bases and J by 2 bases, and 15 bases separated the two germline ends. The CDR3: CASSDEGVGQETQYF. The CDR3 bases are TGTGCCAGCAGTGACGAGGGGGTGGGGCAAGAGACCCAGTACTTC.

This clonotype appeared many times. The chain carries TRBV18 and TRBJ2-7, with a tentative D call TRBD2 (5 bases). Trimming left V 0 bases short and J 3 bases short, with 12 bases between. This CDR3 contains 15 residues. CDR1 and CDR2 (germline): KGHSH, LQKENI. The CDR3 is CASSPPLDGFYEQYF. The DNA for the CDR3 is TGTGCCAGCTCACCACCACTAGACGGTTTCTACGAGCAGTACTTC.

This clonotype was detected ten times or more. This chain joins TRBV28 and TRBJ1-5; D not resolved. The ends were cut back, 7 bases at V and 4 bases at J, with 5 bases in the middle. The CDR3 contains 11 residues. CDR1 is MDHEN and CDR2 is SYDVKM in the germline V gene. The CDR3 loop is CASMANQPQHF. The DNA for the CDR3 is TGTGCCAGCATGGCGAATCAGCCCCAGCATTTT.

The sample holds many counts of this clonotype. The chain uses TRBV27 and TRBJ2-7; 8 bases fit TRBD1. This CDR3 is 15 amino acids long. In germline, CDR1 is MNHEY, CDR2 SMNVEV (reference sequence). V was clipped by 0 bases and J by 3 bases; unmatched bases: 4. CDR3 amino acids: CASSLSGTGNYEQYF. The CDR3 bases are TGTGCCAGCAGTTTATCCGGGACAGGTAACTACGAGCAGTACTTC.

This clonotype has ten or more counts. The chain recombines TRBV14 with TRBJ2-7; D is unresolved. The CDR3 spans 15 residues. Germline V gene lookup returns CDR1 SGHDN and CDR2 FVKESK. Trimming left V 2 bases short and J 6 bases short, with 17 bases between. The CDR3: CASSQTAGRLVEQYF. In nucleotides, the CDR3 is TGTGCCAGCAGCCAAACCGCCGGGCGGTTAGTCGAGCAGTACTTC.

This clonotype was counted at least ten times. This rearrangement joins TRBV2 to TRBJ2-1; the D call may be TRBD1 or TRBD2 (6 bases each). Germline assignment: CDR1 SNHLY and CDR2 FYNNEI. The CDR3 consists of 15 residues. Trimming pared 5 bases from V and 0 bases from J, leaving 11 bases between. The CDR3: CASSLGGGSYNEQFF. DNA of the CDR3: TGTGCCAGCAGTCTAGGGGGAGGCTCCTACAATGAGCAGTTCTTC.

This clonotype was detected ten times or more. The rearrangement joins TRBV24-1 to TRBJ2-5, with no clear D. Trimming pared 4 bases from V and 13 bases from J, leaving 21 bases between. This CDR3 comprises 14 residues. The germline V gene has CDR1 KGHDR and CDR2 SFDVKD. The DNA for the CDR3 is TGTGCCACCAGTGACCCCACCGGGCCCCCGGTAAGGTACTTC. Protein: CATSDPTGPPVRYF.

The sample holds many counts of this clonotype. CDR3 sequence: CASSYGWRGANTGELFF. The CDR3 bases are TGTGCCAGCAGTTACGGCTGGCGGGGGGCGAACACCGGGGAGCTGTTTTTT. V usage is TRBV6-6 and J usage is TRBJ2-2, with 8 positions matching TRBD2. V shed 2 bases, J shed 0 bases, and the junction held 5 bases outside the gene matches. The CDR3 contains 17 residues. The germline V gene has CDR1 MNHNY and CDR2 SVGAGI (reference sequence).

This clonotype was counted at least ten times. The CDR3 DNA follows: TGTGCCAGCAGCTCCAGGGGGCGGGGGATGAACACTGAAGCTTTCTTT. Amino acids: CASSSRGRGMNTEAFF. The rearrangement links TRBV7-2 to TRBJ1-1; 8 nucleotides line up with TRBD1. Germline CDR1 and CDR2: SGHTA and FQGNSA. V was clipped by 4 bases and J by 0 bases; unmatched bases: 7. The CDR3 extends over 16 amino acids.

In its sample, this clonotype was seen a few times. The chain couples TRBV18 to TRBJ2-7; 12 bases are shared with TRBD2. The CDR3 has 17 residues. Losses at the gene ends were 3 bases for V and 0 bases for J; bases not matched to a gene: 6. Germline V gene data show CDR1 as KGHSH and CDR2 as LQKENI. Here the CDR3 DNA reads TGTGCCAGCTCACCGGCGACTAGCGGGAGTTCCTCCTACGAGCAGTACTTC. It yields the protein CASSPATSGSSSYEQYF.

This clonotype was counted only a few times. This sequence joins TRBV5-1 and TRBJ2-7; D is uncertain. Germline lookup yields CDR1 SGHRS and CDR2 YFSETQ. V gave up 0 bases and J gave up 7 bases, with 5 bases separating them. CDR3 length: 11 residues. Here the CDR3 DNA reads TGCGCCAGCAGCTTGGGTCCAGAGCAGTACTTC. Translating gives CASSLGPEQYF.

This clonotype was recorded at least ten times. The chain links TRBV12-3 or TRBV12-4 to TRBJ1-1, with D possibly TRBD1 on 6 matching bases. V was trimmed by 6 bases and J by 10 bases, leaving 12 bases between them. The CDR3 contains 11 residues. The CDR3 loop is CASRQQGTAFF. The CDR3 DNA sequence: TGTGCCAGCAGGCAACAGGGTACAGCTTTCTTT.

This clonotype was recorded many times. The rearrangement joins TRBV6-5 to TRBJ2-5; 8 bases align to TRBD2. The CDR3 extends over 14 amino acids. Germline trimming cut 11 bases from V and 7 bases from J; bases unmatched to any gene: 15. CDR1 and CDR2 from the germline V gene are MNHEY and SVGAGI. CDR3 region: CAVRVPGGRGTQYF. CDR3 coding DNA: TGTGCCGTCAGGGTTCCGGGGGGGCGTGGGACCCAGTACTTC.

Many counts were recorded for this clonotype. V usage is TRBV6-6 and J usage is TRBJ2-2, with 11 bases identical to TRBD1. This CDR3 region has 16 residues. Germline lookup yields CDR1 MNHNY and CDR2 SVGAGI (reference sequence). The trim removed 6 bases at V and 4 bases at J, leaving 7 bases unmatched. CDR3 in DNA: TGTGCCAGCAGACCCCCCGGGACAGGGGGCACCGGGGAGCTGTTTTTT. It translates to CASRPPGTGGTGELFF.

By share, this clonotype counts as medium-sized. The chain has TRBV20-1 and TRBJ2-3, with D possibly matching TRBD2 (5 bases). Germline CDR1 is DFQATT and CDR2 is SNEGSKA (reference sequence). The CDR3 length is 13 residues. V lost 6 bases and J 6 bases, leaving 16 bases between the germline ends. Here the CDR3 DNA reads TGCAGTGCCGAGATCGGCGGAGGCGATACGCAGTATTTT. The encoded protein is CSAEIGGGDTQYF.

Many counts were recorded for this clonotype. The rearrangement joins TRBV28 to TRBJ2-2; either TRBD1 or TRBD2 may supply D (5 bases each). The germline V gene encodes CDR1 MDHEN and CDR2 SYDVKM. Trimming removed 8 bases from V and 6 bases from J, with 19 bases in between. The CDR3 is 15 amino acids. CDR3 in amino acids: CASFQGSVLPGELFF. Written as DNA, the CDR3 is TGTGCCAGCTTCCAGGGTAGCGTTTTGCCCGGGGAGCTGTTTTTT.

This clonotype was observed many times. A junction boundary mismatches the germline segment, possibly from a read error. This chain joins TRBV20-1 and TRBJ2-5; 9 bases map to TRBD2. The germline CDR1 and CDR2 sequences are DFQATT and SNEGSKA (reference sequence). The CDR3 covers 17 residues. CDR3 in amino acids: CSASFVSSGGHQGTQYF. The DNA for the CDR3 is TGCAGTGCTAGTTTTGTCTCGAGCGGGGGGCATCAAGGGACCCAGTACTTC.

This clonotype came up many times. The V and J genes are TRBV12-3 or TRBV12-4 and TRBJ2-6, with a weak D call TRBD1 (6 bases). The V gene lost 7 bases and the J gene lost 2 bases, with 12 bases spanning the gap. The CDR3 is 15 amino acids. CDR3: CASNLGGTGANVLTF. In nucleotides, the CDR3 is TGTGCCAGCAACTTAGGGGGTACTGGGGCCAACGTCCTGACTTTC.

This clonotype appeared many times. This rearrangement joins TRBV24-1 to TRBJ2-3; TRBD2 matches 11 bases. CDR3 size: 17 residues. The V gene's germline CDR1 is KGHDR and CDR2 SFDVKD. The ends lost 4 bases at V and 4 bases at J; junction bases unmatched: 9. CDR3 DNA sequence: TGTGCCACCAGTGAGCCTAGCGGGGGGCTATTAGCAGATACGCAGTATTTT. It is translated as CATSEPSGGLLADTQYF.

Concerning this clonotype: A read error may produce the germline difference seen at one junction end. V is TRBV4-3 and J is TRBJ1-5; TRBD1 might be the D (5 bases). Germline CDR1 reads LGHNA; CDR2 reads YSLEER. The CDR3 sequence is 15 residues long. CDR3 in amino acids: CASSQEQASNRPQHF. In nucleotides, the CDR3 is TGCGCCAGCAGCCAAGAACAGGCGAGCAATCGGCCCCAGCATTTT.

CDR3 protein: CASSPLQVPGELFF. The DNA of the CDR3 is TGTGCCAGCTCACCACTACAGGTTCCCGGGGAGCTGTTTTTT. The chain combines TRBV18 with TRBJ2-2; a weak D match, TRBD1 (5 bases). V lost 1 base to trimming and J lost 6 bases, with 9 bases between them. Per germline, CDR1 KGHSH and CDR2 LQKENI. The CDR3 is 14 amino acids.

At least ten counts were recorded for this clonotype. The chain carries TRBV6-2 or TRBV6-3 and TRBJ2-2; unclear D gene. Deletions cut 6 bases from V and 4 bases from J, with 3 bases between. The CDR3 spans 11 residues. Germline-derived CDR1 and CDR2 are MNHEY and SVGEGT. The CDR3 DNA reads TGTGCCAGCAGAGGCACCGGGGAGCTGTTTTTT. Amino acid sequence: CASRGTGELFF.

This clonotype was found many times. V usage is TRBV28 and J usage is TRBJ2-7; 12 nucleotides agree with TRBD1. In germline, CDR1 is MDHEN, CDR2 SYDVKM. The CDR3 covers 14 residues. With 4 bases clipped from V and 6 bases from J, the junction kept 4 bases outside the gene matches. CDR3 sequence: CASSSGTGGVEQYF. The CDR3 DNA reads TGTGCCAGCAGTTCCGGGACAGGGGGCGTCGAGCAGTACTTC.

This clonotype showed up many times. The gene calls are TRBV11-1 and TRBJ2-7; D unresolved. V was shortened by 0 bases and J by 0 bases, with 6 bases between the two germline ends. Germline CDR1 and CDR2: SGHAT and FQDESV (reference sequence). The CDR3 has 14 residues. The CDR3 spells CASSLAVDSYEQYF. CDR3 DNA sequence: TGTGCCAGCAGCTTAGCGGTGGACTCCTACGAGCAGTACTTC.

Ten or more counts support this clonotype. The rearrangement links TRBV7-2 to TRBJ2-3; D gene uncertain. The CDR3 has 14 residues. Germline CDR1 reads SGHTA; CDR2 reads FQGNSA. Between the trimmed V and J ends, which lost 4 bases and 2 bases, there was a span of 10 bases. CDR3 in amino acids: CASSYGSVTDTQYF. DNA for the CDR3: TGTGCCAGCAGCTACGGCTCCGTCACAGATACGCAGTATTTT. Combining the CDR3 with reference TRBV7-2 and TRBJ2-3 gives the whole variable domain GAGVSQSPSNKVTEKGKDVELRCDPISGHTALYWYRQSLGQGLEFLIYFQGNSAPDKSGLPSDRFSAERTGGSVSTLTIQRTQQEDSAVYLCASSYGSVTDTQYFGPGTRLTVL.

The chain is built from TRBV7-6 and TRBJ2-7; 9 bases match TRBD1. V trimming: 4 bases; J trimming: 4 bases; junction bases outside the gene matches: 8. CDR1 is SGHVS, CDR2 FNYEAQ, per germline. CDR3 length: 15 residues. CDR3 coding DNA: TGTGCCAGCAGCTCCTCGACAGGGGGGATGTACGAGCAGTACTTC. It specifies CASSSSTGGMYEQYF.

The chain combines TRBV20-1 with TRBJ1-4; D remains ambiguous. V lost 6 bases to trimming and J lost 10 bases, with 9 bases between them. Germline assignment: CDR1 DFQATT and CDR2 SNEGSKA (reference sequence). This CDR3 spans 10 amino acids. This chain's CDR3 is CSARAGKLFF. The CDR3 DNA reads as TGCAGTGCCCGGGCGGGAAAACTGTTTTTT.

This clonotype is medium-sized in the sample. This chain's CDR3 is CASSLQGAGDTQYF. The CDR3 nucleotides read TGTGCCAGCAGTTTGCAGGGGGCTGGGGATACGCAGTATTTT. The chain joins TRBV12-3 or TRBV12-4 to TRBJ2-3; 8 bases fit TRBD1. This CDR3 is built from 14 residues. With 3 bases clipped from V and 6 bases from J, the junction kept 5 bases outside the gene matches.